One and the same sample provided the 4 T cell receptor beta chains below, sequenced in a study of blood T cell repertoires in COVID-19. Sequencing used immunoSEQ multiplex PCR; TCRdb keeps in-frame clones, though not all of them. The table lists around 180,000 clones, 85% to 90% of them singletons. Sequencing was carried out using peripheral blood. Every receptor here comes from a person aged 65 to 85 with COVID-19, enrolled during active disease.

CDR3 region: CASSRGYEQYF. DNA of the CDR3: TGTGCCAGCAGCCGGGGCTACGAGCAGTACTTC. The J gene is TRBJ2-7, the V gene TRBV9; TRBD2 is a possible D gene (5 bases). Germline V gene lookup returns CDR1 SGDLS and CDR2 YYNGEE. V was pared by 4 bases and J by 3 bases, with 5 bases between. The CDR3 is made up of 11 amino acids.

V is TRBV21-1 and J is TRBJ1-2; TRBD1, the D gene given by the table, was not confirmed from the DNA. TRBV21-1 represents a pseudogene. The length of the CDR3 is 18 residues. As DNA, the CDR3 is TGTGCCAGCAGGCTTAAATCGGGACAGCCAACCGCGAACTATGGCTACACCTTC. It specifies CASRLKSGQPTANYGYTF.

The CDR3: CATLDLQGSGGNTIYF. The DNA for the CDR3 is TGTGCCACCCTCGATCTCCAAGGTTCGGGTGGAAACACCATATATTTT. This chain links TRBV19 with TRBJ1-3, with D unresolved. CDR1 and CDR2 (germline): LNHDA, SQIVND (reference sequence). V was clipped by 10 bases and J by 3 bases, with 22 bases between them. This CDR3 comprises 16 residues.

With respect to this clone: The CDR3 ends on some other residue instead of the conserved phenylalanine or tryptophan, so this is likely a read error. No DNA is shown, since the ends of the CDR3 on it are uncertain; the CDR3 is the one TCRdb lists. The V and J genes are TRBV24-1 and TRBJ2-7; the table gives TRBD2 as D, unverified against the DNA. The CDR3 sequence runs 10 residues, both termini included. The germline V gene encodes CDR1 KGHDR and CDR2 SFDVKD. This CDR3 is CATSEPQSPG.